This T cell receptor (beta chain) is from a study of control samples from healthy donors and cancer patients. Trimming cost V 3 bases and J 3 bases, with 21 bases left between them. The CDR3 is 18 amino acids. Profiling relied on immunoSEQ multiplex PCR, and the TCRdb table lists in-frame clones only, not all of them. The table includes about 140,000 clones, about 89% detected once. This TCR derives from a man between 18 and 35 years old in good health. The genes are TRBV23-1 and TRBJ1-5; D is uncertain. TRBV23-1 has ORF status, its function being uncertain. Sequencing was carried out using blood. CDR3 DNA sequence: TGCGCCAGCAGTCATAAAGTTCCCCCACGGCAGTTCAATCAGCCCCAGCATTTT. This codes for CASSHKVPPRQFNQPQHF.